The subject of this entry is one T cell receptor beta chain. The data are from a study of control samples from healthy donors and cancer patients. V shed 5 bases and J shed 5 bases, with 14 bases lying between them. This CDR3 is 14 amino acids long. Per germline, CDR1 KGHDR and CDR2 SFDVKD. Assay: immunoSEQ multiplex PCR; the TCRdb copy retains only in-frame clones and omits some. The sample lists around 100,000 clones, around 90% occurring once. The clonotype originates from a human donor in good health. The donor label of this sample is uncertain. The specimen was blood. The gene calls are TRBV24-1 and TRBJ2-5; D uncertain. CDR3 loop: CATSGGPPQETQYF. CDR3 coding DNA: TGTGCCACCAGTGGCGGACCACCCCAGGAGACCCAGTACTTC.